This T cell receptor beta chain was profiled in a study of T cell responses to AZD1222 COVID-19 vaccine. This clone showed up just once. The junction and the germline gene differ at one end; a read error may be behind it. Produced via immunoSEQ multiplex PCR; TCRdb's table is partial and in-frame only. The data show some 140,000 clones, with 88% seen just once and less than 3.5% held by the top ten. This receptor was taken from an adult in good health. Source: peripheral blood, taken on day 0 of AZD1222 vaccination.

CDR3 sequence (DNA): TGTGCCAGCAGCTTATGGGATCCGGGACAGGGGACTGCTTTC. Translation: CASSLWDPGQGTAF. The rearrangement links TRBV7-9 to TRBJ2-6; 10 nucleotides line up with TRBD1. This CDR3 has 14 amino acids. The germline V gene encodes CDR1 SEHNR and CDR2 FQNEAQ (reference sequence).